This T cell receptor beta chain was captured by sequencing in a study of blood T cell repertoires in COVID-19. Study-wide context: Samples of COVID-19 (acute and convalescent) were obtained from the United States, Italy and Spain.

Recovered status applied to Cohort 3 donors who had two consecutive negative PCRs. It also applied to those with clearance or with symptom resolution. Authors' data handling: Counts of nucleated cells, estimated from reference gene primer amplification, were obtained. Sequencing used immunoSEQ multiplex PCR; TCRdb keeps in-frame clones, though not all of them. V and J calls plus clone size are reproduced from that table; the DNA served to infer D and trimming. The sample lists 350,000 to 400,000 clones, roughly 86% occurring once. The sequenced sample consisted of PBMCs or T cells enriched from blood (not recorded which). This TCR derives from a woman aged 30 to 39 who had recovered from COVID-19.

The DNA for the CDR3 is TGTGCCAGCAGCTTTCAAGGGGCCGAGCAGTACTTC. It specifies CASSFQGAEQYF. V and J are TRBV5-6 and TRBJ2-7; D might be TRBD1 (5 bases). The CDR3 loop spans 12 amino acids. CDR1 SGHDT and CDR2 YYEEEE come from the germline V gene. Trimming removed 2 bases at V and 6 bases at J, with 9 bases between.